This TCR beta chain was profiled in a study of PD-L1 blockade in urothelial cancer. For the study at large: Blood analysis occurred 3 weeks (second dose) and 6 weeks after treatment start.

TCRdb's copy holds only in-frame clones and misses some; the assay was immunoSEQ multiplex PCR. The table shows about 110,000 clones, with approximately 85% occurring only once. Per germline, CDR1 SGHNT and CDR2 YYREEE (reference sequence). With 5 bases removed from V and 4 bases from J, the gap between germline ends came to 18 bases. The CDR3 runs to 16 residues. The sequences come from PBMCs, collected around atezolizumab (anti-PD-L1) treatment. The genes are TRBV5-4 and TRBJ2-2; perhaps TRBD1 as D (6 bases). This clonotype was obtained from a man aged 45-65 years with urothelial cancer. Written as DNA, the CDR3 is TGTGCCAGCAGTCGAGGGGGAGCCCCTCCCACCGGGGAGCTGTTTTTT. Amino acid sequence: CASSRGGAPPTGELFF. Full variable domain (outside the CDR3, taken from reference TRBV5-4 and TRBJ2-2): ETGVTQSPTHLIKTRGQQVTLRCSSQSGHNTVSWYQQALGQGPQFIFQYYREEENGRGNFPPRFSGLQFPNYSSELNVNALELDDSALYLCASSRGGAPPTGELFFGEGSRLTVL.